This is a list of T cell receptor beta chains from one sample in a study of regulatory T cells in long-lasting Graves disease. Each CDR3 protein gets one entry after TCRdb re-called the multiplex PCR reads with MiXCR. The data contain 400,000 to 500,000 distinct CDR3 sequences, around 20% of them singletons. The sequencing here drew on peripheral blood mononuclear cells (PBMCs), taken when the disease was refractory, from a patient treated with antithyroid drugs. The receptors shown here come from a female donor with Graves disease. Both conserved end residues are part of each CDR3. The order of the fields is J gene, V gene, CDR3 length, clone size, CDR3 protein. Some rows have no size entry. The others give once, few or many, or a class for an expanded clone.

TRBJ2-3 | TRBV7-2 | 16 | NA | CASSLGGGVGPDTQYF
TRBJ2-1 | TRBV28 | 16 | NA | CASSSPGTARYNEQLF
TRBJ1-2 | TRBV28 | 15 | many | CASSWRGKANYGYTF
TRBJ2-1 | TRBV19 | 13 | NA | CASSTGGANEQFF
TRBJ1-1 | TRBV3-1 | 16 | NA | CASSQALRVVRTEAFF
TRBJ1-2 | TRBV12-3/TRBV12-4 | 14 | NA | CASRMDRTIYGYTF
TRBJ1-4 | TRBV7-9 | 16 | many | CASSSQAHLDGEKLFF
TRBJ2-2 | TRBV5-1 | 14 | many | CASSLGSHTGELFF
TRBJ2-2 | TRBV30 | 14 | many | CAWSGHTNTGELFF
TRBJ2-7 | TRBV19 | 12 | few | CASSFVSGEQYF
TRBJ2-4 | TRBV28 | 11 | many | CASSRRQSQYF
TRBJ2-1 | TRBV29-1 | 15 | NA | CSVAGTGGLWAEQFF
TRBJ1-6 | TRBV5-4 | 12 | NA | CASQAYNSPLHF